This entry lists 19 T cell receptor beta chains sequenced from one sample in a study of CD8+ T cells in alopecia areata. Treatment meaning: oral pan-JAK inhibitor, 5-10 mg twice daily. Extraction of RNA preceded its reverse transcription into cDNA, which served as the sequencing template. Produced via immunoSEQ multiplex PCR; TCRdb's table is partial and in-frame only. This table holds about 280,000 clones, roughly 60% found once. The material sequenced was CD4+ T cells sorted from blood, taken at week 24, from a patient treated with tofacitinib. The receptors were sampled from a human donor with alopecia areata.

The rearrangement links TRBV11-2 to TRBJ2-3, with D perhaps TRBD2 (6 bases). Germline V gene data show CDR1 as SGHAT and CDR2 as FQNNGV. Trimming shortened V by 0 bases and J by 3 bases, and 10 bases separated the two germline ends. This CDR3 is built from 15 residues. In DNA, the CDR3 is TGTGCCAGCAGCTTAGAGGGCGGGATGACAGATACGCAGTATTTT. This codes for CASSLEGGMTDTQYF.

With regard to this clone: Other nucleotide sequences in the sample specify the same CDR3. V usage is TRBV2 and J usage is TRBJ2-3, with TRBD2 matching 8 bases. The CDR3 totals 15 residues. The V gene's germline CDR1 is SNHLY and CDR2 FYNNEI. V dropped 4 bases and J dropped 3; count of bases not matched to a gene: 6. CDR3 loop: CASSGSGGGTDTQYF. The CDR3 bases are TGTGCCAGCAGTGGGAGCGGGGGAGGAACAGATACGCAGTATTTT.

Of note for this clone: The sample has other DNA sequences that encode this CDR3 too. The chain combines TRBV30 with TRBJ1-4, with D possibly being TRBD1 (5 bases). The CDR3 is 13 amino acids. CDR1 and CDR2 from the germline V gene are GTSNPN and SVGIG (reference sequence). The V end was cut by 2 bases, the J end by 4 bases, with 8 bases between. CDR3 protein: CAWSRQGNEKLFF. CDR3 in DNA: TGTGCCTGGAGTCGGCAGGGTAATGAAAAACTGTTTTTT.

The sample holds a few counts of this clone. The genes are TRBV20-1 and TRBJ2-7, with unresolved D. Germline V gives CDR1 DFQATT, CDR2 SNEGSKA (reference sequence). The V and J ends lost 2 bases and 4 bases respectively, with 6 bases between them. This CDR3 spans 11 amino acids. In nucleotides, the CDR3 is TGCAGTGCTAGAAATGGATACGAGCAGTACTTC. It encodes CSARNGYEQYF.

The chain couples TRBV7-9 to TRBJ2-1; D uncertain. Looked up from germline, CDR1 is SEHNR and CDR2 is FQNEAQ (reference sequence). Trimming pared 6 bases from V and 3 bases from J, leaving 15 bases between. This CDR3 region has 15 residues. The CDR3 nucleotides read TGTGCCAGCAGGTCAAGGCCCCCGGACTACAATGAGCAGTTCTTC. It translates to CASRSRPPDYNEQFF.

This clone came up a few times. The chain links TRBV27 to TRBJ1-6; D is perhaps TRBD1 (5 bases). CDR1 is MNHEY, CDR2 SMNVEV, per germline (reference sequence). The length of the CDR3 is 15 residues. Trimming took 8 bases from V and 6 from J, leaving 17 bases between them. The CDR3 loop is CASGFVRGTNSPLHF. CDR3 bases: TGTGCCAGCGGGTTCGTGAGGGGAACTAATTCACCCCTCCACTTT.

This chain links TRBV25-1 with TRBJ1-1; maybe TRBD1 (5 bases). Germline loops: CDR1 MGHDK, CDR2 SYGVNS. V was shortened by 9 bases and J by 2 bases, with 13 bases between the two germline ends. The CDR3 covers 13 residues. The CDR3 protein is CASSDRRNTEAFF. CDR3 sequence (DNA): TGTGCCAGTTCCGACAGAAGAAACACTGAAGCTTTCTTT.

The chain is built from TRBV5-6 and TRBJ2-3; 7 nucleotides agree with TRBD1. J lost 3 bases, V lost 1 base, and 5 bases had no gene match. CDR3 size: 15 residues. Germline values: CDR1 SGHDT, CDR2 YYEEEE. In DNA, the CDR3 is TGTGCCAGCAGCTTGTCCGACAGGGCTACAGATACGCAGTATTTT. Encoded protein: CASSLSDRATDTQYF. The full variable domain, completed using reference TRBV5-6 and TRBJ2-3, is DAGVTQSPTHLIKTRGQQVTLRCSPKSGHDTVSWYQQALGQGPQFIFQYYEEEERQRGNFPDRFSGHQFPNYSSELNVNALLLGDSALYLCASSLSDRATDTQYFGPGTRLTVL.

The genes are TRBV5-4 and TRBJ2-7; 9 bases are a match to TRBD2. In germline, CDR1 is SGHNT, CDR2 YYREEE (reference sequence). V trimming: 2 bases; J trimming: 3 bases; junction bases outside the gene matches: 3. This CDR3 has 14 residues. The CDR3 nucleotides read TGTGCCAGCAGCTTTTCTAGCGGGGACTACGAGCAGTACTTC. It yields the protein CASSFSSGDYEQYF.

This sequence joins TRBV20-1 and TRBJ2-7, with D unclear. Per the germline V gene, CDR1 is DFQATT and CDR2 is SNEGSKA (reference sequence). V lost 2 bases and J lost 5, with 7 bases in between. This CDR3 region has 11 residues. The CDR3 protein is CSARIRHEQYF. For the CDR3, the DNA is TGCAGTGCTAGAATCCGTCACGAGCAGTACTTC.

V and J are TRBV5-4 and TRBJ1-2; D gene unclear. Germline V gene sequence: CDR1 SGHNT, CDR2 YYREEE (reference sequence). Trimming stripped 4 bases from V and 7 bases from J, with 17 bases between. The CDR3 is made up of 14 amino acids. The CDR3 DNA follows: TGTGCCAGCAGCCTGTTAGGGTATGGAAGTGGCTACACCTTC. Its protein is CASSLLGYGSGYTF. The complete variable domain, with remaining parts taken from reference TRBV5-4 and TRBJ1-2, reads ETGVTQSPTHLIKTRGQQVTLRCSSQSGHNTVSWYQQALGQGPQFIFQYYREEENGRGNFPPRFSGLQFPNYSSELNVNALELDDSALYLCASSLLGYGSGYTFGSGTRLTVV.

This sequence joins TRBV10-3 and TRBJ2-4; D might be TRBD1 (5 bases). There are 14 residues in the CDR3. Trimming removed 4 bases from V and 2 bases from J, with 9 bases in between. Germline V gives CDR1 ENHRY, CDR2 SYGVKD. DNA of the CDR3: TGTGCCATCAGTGCGGCAGGGTCCAAAAACATTCAGTACTTC. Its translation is CAISAAGSKNIQYF.

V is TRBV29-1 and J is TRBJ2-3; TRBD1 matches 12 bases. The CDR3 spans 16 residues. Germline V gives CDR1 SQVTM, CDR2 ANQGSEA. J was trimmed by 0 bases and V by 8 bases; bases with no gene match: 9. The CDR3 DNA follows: TGCAGCTTCCCCGGGACAGGGGGCGCAAGCACAGATACGCAGTATTTT. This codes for CSFPGTGGASTDTQYF.

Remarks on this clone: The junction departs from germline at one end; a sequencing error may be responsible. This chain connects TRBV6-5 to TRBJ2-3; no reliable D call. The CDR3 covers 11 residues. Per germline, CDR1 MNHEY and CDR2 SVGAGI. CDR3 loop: CAGSYKDTQYF. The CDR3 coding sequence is TGTGCCGGCAGTTACAAGGATACGCAGTATTTT.

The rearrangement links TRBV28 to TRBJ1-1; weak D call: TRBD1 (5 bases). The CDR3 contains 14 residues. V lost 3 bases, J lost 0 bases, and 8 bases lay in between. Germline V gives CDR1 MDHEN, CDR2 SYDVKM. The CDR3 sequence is CASSFWGLNTEAFF. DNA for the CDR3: TGTGCCAGCAGTTTCTGGGGCCTGAACACTGAAGCTTTCTTT.

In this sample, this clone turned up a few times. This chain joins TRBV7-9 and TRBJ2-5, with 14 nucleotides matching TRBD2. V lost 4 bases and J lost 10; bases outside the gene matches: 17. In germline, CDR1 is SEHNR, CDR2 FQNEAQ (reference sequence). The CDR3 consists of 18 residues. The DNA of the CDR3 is TGTGCCAGCAGCTGGGGACTAGCGGGGGCCCGAGCCAAGTTGAACCAGTACTTC. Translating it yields CASSWGLAGARAKLNQYF.

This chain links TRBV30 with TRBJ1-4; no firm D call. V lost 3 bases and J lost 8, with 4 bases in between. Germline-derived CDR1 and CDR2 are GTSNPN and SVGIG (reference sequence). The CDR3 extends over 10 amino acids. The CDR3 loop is CAWRREKLFF. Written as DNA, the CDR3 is TGTGCCTGGAGGCGAGAAAAACTGTTTTTT.

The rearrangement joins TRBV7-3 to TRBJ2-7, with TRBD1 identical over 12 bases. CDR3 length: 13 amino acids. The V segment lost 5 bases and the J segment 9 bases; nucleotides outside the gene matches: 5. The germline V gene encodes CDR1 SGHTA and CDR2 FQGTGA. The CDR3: CASSRDRGPGQYF. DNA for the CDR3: TGTGCCAGCAGCAGGGACAGGGGGCCGGGGCAGTACTTC.

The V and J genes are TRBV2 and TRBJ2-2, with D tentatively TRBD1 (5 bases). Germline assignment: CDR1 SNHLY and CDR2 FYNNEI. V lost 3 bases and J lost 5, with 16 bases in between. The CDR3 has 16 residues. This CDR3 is CASSDSGSSGTGELFF. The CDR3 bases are TGTGCCAGCAGTGACTCTGGTAGCTCAGGGACCGGGGAGCTGTTTTTT.